This is a list of T cell receptor beta chains from one sample in a study of tumor-infiltrating lymphocytes in primary liver carcinoma. TCRdb ran MiXCR on the multiplex PCR reads and lists one entry per CDR3 protein. The data hold roughly 100,000 distinct CDR3 sequences, with roughly four fifths observed a single time. Sequenced: liver tumor tissue from sampling region 3. These receptors all come from a man aged 35-49 years with primary liver carcinoma and hepatitis B virus infection. Both conserved end residues are part of each CDR3. A D gene is named only where the DNA matches it firmly. Clone size is given for some rows only: seen once, a few or many times, or a class if the clone is expanded.

-	TRBV12-3/TRBV12-4	TRBD2	TRBJ2-7	14	CASMTSGRYNEQYF	TGTGCCAGTATGACTAGCGGGAGATATAATGAGCAGTACTTC
-	TRBV28	-	TRBJ2-7	12	CASSPLRWKEYF	TGTGCCAGCAGTCCCCTGAGATGGAAGGAGTACTTC
-	TRBV11-2	-	TRBJ1-2	13	CAGSPFGFYGYTF	TGTGCCGGCAGCCCATTTGGTTTCTATGGCTACACCTTC
-	TRBV10-1	TRBD2	TRBJ2-4	16	CSSSALAGRTKNILYF	TGCTCCAGCAGCGCACTAGCGGGAAGGACCAAAAACATTCTGTACTTC
-	TRBV29-1	TRBD1	TRBJ2-3	15	CSVVLRDRGTDTQYF	TGCAGCGTTGTTTTGCGGGACAGGGGAACTGATACGCAGTATTTT
-	TRBV19	-	TRBJ1-6	13	CASGGPYISPLHF	TGCGCCAGTGGCGGGCCCTATATTTCACCCCTCCACTTT
-	TRBV5-4	-	TRBJ2-3	17	CASNSSRARTSTDTQYF	TGTGCCAGCAACAGTTCCCGCGCGCGAACTAGCACAGATACGCAGTATTTT
-	TRBV6-5	-	TRBJ1-2	13	CASSTGYDYGYTF	TGTGCCAGCAGCACAGGGTATGACTATGGCTACACCTTC
-	TRBV11-1	-	TRBJ1-5	15	CASSSGQEDNQPQHF	TGTGCCAGCAGTTCGGGGCAGGAGGACAATCAGCCCCAGCATTTT
many	TRBV7-9	-	TRBJ2-5	11	CASTYGETQYF	TGTGCCAGCACATATGGGGAGACCCAGTACTTC
-	TRBV2	-	TRBJ2-7	12	CASSVQGCEQYF	TGTGCCAGCAGTGTCCAGGGGTGCGAGCAGTACTTC
few	TRBV29-1	-	TRBJ2-7	13	CSVQSRGGLEQYF	TGCAGCGTTCAATCGAGAGGAGGGCTCGAGCAGTACTTC
-	TRBV10-2	-	TRBJ2-5	16	CASSAGLLADQETQYF	TGCGCCAGCAGTGCCGGGTTACTAGCAGATCAAGAGACCCAATACTTC
once	TRBV12-3/TRBV12-4	-	TRBJ2-5	13	CASGRSETETQYF	TGTGCCAGCGGCCGAAGCGAGACAGAAACCCAGTACTTC
-	TRBV2	TRBD2	TRBJ2-3	17	CASSDINGRSNTDTQYF	TGTGCCAGCAGTGACATCAACGGGAGGTCCAACACAGATACGCAGTATTTT
-	TRBV10-3	-	TRBJ2-6	16	CAISVGRNSEANVLTF	TGTGCCATCAGTGTCGGTCGTAACTCTGAGGCCAACGTCCTGACTTTC
many	TRBV4-2	-	TRBJ2-7	14	CASSQGGGGYEQYF	TGTGCCAGCAGCCAAGGGGGAGGGGGCTACGAGCAGTACTTC
-	TRBV28	-	TRBJ2-5	16	CASSPPTPTGWVTQYF	TGTGCCAGCAGTCCCCCTACTCCGACAGGTTGGGTGACCCAGTACTTC
many	TRBV24-1	-	TRBJ1-2	11	CARAREDGYTF	TGTGCTCGGGCCAGGGAGGATGGCTACACCTTC
many	TRBV12-3/TRBV12-4	-	TRBJ1-4	15	CASSFSLGGNEKLFF	TGTGCCAGCAGTTTCAGTCTGGGGGGGAATGAAAAACTGTTTTTT
-	TRBV6-5	-	TRBJ1-2	13	CAITPRGEGGYTF	TGTGCCATCACCCCGAGGGGTGAGGGTGGCTACACCTTC
-	TRBV11-3	-	TRBJ1-5	15	CVSGLDLGVAQPQHF	TGTGTCAGCGGCTTAGATCTGGGGGTGGCACAGCCCCAGCATTTT
-	TRBV29-1	-	TRBJ2-1	10	CGVLDCEQIF	TGCGGCGTTCTTGACTGCGAGCAGATCTTC
-	TRBV6-4	TRBD2	TRBJ2-1	15	CASSDGTSGSNEQLF	TGTGCCAGCAGTGACGGTACTAGCGGGAGTAATGAGCAGTTATTC
-	TRBV10-2	TRBD1	TRBJ1-1	14	CAGRGQHLDTEVSF	TGCGCCGGCAGGGGACAGCATTTGGACACTGAAGTTTCCTTT
-	TRBV6-1	-	TRBJ1-5	13	CASTSVLGWTQHF	TGTGCCAGCACTAGCGTCCTTGGCTGGACCCAGCATTTT
-	TRBV11-2	TRBD2	TRBJ2-2	16	CVSSRAGKQNIGGLFF	TGTGTAAGCAGCCGAGCGGGGAAACAAAACATCGGGGGGCTGTTTTTT
-	TRBV7-8	TRBD1	TRBJ2-7	15	CASSRNLGQDNEHYF	TGCGCCAGTAGCCGAAACCTGGGACAGGACAACGAGCACTACTTC
-	TRBV10-2	-	TRBJ2-1	12	CVITRSTNEQFF	TGCGTCATCACCCGGAGCACAAATGAGCAGTTCTTC
few	TRBV4-2	-	TRBJ2-3	15	CASSLEGEGGDTQYF	TGTGCCAGCAGCCTCGAGGGGGAAGGAGGAGATACGCAGTATTTT
-	TRBV5-4	-	TRBJ2-7	15	CASSTTSNGLYEQYF	TGTGCCAGCAGCACAACGTCCAATGGCCTCTACGAGCAGTACTTC
-	TRBV11-2	TRBD1	TRBJ2-1	18	CASTQDRRTGKVYNEQFF	TGTGCCAGCACCCAAGATCGGAGGACAGGCAAAGTCTACAATGAGCAGTTCTTC
-	TRBV29-1	TRBD1	TRBJ2-3	12	CGVGAKGATQFF	TGCGGCGTCGGTGCCAAGGGGGCTACGCAGTTTTTT
-	TRBV5-1	-	TRBJ1-4	14	CANSQGGMREKLFF	TGCGCCAACAGTCAAGGGGGAATGCGGGAAAAACTGTTTTTT
-	TRBV6-2/TRBV6-3	-	TRBJ2-7	14	CPSSLRDRAQEQYF	TGTCCCAGCAGCCTCCGGGATAGGGCCCAGGAGCAGTACTTC
once	TRBV11-3	-	TRBJ2-7	13	CASRAGQSYEQYF	TGTGCTAGCAGAGCGGGACAGTCCTACGAGCAGTACTTC
-	TRBV5-1	TRBD2	TRBJ2-1	15	CASSLGLAGTNEQFF	TGCGCCAGCAGCCTAGGGCTAGCGGGTACCAATGAGCAGTTCTTC
-	TRBV3-1	-	TRBJ1-2	13	CVSSSDLFEGYTF	TGTGTCAGCAGCTCCGATCTATTCGAGGGCTACACCTTC
-	TRBV19	-	TRBJ2-6	16	CASGERGTSGANVLTF	TGTGCCAGTGGGGAGAGGGGAACCTCTGGGGCCAACGTCCTGACTTTC
-	TRBV12-3/TRBV12-4	-	TRBJ2-4	15	CASGPTGAVGDIQYF	TGTGCCAGCGGTCCCACGGGGGCCGTAGGGGACATTCAATACTTC
-	TRBV20-1	TRBD2	TRBJ2-3	14	CSAFGTSGTDTQYF	TGCAGTGCTTTCGGGACTAGCGGGACAGATACGCAGTATTTT
-	TRBV11-3	-	TRBJ1-5	15	CASGLHLGMAQPQHF	TGTGCCAGCGGCTTACATCTGGGGATGGCTCAGCCCCAGCATTTT
-	TRBV11-3	-	TRBJ2-7	16	CTSSLVGGPSAGEQYF	TGTACCAGCAGCTTAGTAGGGGGTCCCAGCGCGGGCGAGCAATACTTC
-	TRBV4-3	-	TRBJ1-1	16	CASGPVGGGMNIEASF	TGCGCCAGCGGCCCTGTGGGCGGGGGAATGAACATTGAAGCTTCCTTT
-	TRBV11-3	TRBD2	TRBJ2-3	16	CTSSGSPAGGVDTHYF	TGTACCAGCAGCGGCAGCCCGGCGGGAGGGGTGGATACACACTATTTT
-	TRBV7-8	TRBD2	TRBJ2-3	15	CASSLGLTGANTQYF	TGTGCCAGCAGCTTGGGACTAACGGGAGCGAATACGCAGTATTTT
-	TRBV11-2	-	TRBJ2-1	17	CASSLGVGGPVSDGQFF	TGTGCCAGCAGCTTAGGTGTGGGGGGGCCGGTATCAGATGGACAGTTCTTC
-	TRBV24-1	TRBD2	TRBJ2-1	13	CATRLAGCNEQFF	TGTGCCACCAGGCTAGCGGGATGCAATGAGCAGTTCTTT
-	TRBV6-5	-	TRBJ1-2	16	CASSTGLGVVNYGYTF	TGTGCCAGCAGTACCGGGCTCGGGGTCGTCAACTACGGCTACACCTTC
-	TRBV5-1	-	TRBJ1-1	14	CASSLAGGYTVAFF	TGCGCCAGCAGCTTGGCCGGAGGGTACACTGTAGCTTTCTTT
-	TRBV11-2	-	TRBJ2-2	13	CATRPGSTREPFF	TGTGCCACTAGGCCAGGAAGCACCCGGGAGCCGTTTTTT
-	TRBV6-5	-	TRBJ2-5	16	CASSPSVSGEEETQHF	TGTGCCAGTAGCCCCTCGGTGAGCGGAGAGGAAGAGACCCAGCACTTC
-	TRBV2	-	TRBJ1-5	14	CASNMDVLNQPQHF	TGTGCCAGCAACATGGACGTACTTAATCAGCCCCAGCATTTT
once	TRBV28	-	TRBJ1-1	13	CSSSLRTDGEAFF	TGTTCCAGCAGTTTAAGGACAGACGGGGAAGCTTTCTTT
once	TRBV6-1	-	TRBJ2-1	14	CASSAGPACNEQFF	TGTGCCAGCTCGGCGGGGCCGGCCTGCAATGAGCAGTTCTTC
-	TRBV29-1	TRBD2	TRBJ2-3	14	CSRIQIAGTDTQYF	TGCAGCAGGATTCAAATAGCGGGCACAGATACGCAGTATTTC
-	TRBV6-1	-	TRBJ2-3	15	CVSSEGSWPADTQYF	TGTGTCAGCAGTGAAGGTAGCTGGCCCGCAGATACTCAGTATTTT
-	TRBV6-2/TRBV6-3	-	TRBJ2-1	16	CASSFYTVGVEDEQFF	TGTGCCAGCAGTTTCTATACAGTGGGAGTCGAGGATGAGCAGTTCTTC
-	TRBV29-1	-	TRBJ1-2	12	CNVDDGTYSYTF	TGCAACGTTGACGACGGAACCTATAGCTACACCTTC